This T cell receptor beta chain was recorded in a study of siplizumab effects on memory and regulatory T cells. The CDR3 has 13 residues. The V gene's germline CDR1 is SGHAT and CDR2 FQNNGV. V lost 5 bases and J lost 6, with 14 bases in between. A few counts support this clone. Its cognate antigen is unknown. The protocol was immunoSEQ multiplex PCR, while the TCRdb copy is restricted to in-frame clones and leaves out a portion. Among roughly 2,900 clones, about half were seen once, and the ten largest hold 4.5% to 5.5%. A 37°C coculture lasting less than 7 days was applied to the mixed lymphocyte reaction cells.

This receptor was obtained from a human donor in good health; the cells came from an allogeneic mixed lymphocyte reaction. Sequenced: CFSE-low (dividing) CD4+ T cells sorted from an allogeneic mixed lymphocyte reaction. This chain joins TRBV11-2 and TRBJ2-7; D is perhaps TRBD1 (5 bases). CDR3 DNA: TGTGCCAGCAGCCCCAACTCAGGGATCGAGCAGTACTTC. Protein product: CASSPNSGIEQYF.